This passage covers 28 T cell receptor beta chains from one sample sequenced in a study of T cell repertoires in cytomegalovirus infection. TCRdb ran MiXCR on the reads and lists one entry per CDR3 protein. Of roughly 190,000 distinct CDR3 sequences listed, 8% to 10% are singletons. The sequenced sample was PBMCs. Every receptor here comes from a human donor in good health (CMV status not recorded). Some clones in this sample may be carry-over from other donors' samples.

This clonotype came up many times. This chain connects TRBV12-3 or TRBV12-4 to TRBJ2-5, with a possible D match to TRBD1 (6 bases). V was pared by 8 bases and J by 5 bases, with 12 bases between. This CDR3 comprises 12 residues. The CDR3 nucleotides read TGTGCCAGCTCCGACAGGTCCGAGACCCAGTACTTC. Amino acids: CASSDRSETQYF.

This chain connects TRBV4-3 to TRBJ2-4, with D unclear. The length of the CDR3 is 16 residues. Germline CDR1 reads LGHNA; CDR2 reads YSLEER. V was clipped by 1 base and J by 5 bases, with 15 bases between them. CDR3 sequence (DNA): TGCGCCAGCAGCCAAGGAATGATGAACCTAGAAAACATTCAGTACTTC. It encodes CASSQGMMNLENIQYF.

This clonotype is a singleton in its sample. It may be a read error: a sequence one base away is much more abundant. The conserved phenylalanine or tryptophan is not found at the CDR3 terminus, so this likely reflects a read error. CDR3 in amino acids: CASSLALYNEQFS. DNA for the CDR3: TGTGCCAGCAGCTTAGCGCTGTACAATGAGCAGTTCTCC. The chain is built from TRBV7-9 and TRBJ2-1; D uncertain. The CDR3 sequence is 13 residues long. Per germline, CDR1 SEHNR and CDR2 FQNEAQ (reference sequence). The V and J ends lost 0 bases and 4 bases respectively, with 4 bases between them.

This clonotype was found many times. The rearrangement joins TRBV7-2 to TRBJ2-7; D may be TRBD1 (6 bases). The CDR3 sequence is 13 residues long. The germline CDR1 and CDR2 sequences are SGHTA and FQGNSA. Trimming cost V 4 bases and J 2 bases, with 9 bases left between them. The CDR3 here is CASSSDSPYEQYF. The CDR3 DNA follows: TGTGCCAGCAGCTCGGACAGTCCCTACGAGCAGTACTTC.

In its sample, this clonotype was seen a few times. The chain couples TRBV5-1 to TRBJ2-1, with 8 bases fitting TRBD2. Germline CDR1 SGHRS, CDR2 YFSETQ. V gave up 7 bases and J gave up 8 bases; unmatched junction bases: 14. This CDR3 comprises 15 residues. CDR3 sequence: CASVLWTSNSDEQFF. The CDR3 coding sequence is TGCGCCAGCGTTTTGTGGACTAGCAACTCCGATGAGCAGTTCTTC.

This rearrangement joins TRBV28 to TRBJ1-1; D remains unclear. The length of the CDR3 is 13 residues. CDR1 is MDHEN, CDR2 SYDVKM, per germline. The V and J ends lost 2 bases and 5 bases respectively, with 9 bases between them. CDR3 loop: CASSLPTGTEAFF. In DNA form, the CDR3 reads TGTGCCAGCAGTTTACCTACGGGGACTGAAGCTTTCTTT. Variable domain in full (rest from reference TRBV28 and TRBJ1-1): DVKVTQSSRYLVKRTGEKVFLECVQDMDHENMFWYRQDPGLGLRLIYFSYDVKMKEKGDIPEGYSVSREKKERFSLILESASTNQTSMYLCASSLPTGTEAFFGQGTRLTVV.

V and J are TRBV9 and TRBJ2-7, with D possibly matching TRBD2 (6 bases). The CDR3 extends over 15 amino acids. Germline CDR1 SGDLS, CDR2 YYNGEE. V shed 0 bases and J shed 0 bases, with 10 bases lying between them. CDR3 in amino acids: CASSVVGDSSYEQYF. As DNA, the CDR3 is TGTGCCAGCAGCGTAGTCGGGGACTCCTCCTACGAGCAGTACTTC.

This clonotype came up many times. The chain has TRBV19 and TRBJ1-5, with TRBD1 as a possible D gene (6 bases). V lost 2 bases to trimming and J lost 7 bases, with 15 bases between them. The CDR3 has 15 residues. CDR1 is LNHDA and CDR2 is SQIVND in the germline V gene (reference sequence). The CDR3 DNA sequence: TGTGCCAGTAGTATATCATCAGGGGCGCGACAGCCCCAGCATTTT. Its translation: CASSISSGARQPQHF.

The chain joins TRBV27 to TRBJ1-2; 10 nucleotides align to TRBD1. Trimming removed 6 bases from V and 8 bases from J; junction bases left unmatched: 9. In germline, CDR1 is MNHEY, CDR2 SMNVEV (reference sequence). The CDR3 is made up of 14 amino acids. The CDR3 bases are TGTGCCAGCAGCTATGACAGGGGGCCCAGCGGCTACACCTTC. Encoded protein: CASSYDRGPSGYTF.

This clonotype was counted many times. The gene calls are TRBV4-3 and TRBJ2-3; tentatively, D is TRBD1 or TRBD2 (7 bases each). V was cut by 0 bases and J by 1 base, with 14 bases left in between. CDR1 is LGHNA and CDR2 is YSLEER in the germline V gene. The length of the CDR3 is 17 residues. The CDR3 DNA reads as TGCGCCAGCAGCCAAGATCAGGGGGGGGGGGGCACAGATACGCAGTATTTT. Its translation is CASSQDQGGGGTDTQYF.

The CDR3 bases are TGTGCCTGGAGTGTGGACGTGGACACTGAAGCTTTCTTT. Amino acid sequence: CAWSVDVDTEAFF. The chain combines TRBV30 with TRBJ1-1; D remains unclear. Trimming took off 0 bases at V and 3 bases at J, with 8 bases between the two ends. There are 13 residues in the CDR3. Germline V gives CDR1 GTSNPN, CDR2 SVGIG (reference sequence).

The chain uses TRBV15 and TRBJ1-1; D may be TRBD1 (5 bases). The CDR3 runs 15 residues. CDR1 and CDR2 from the germline V gene are LNHNV and YYDKDF (reference sequence). The V gene lost 3 bases and the J gene lost 5 bases, with 16 bases spanning the gap. The CDR3, as DNA: TGTGCCACCAGCAGTAAGATCTCGGGGGGAACTGAAGCTTTCTTT. Residues: CATSSKISGGTEAFF. Combining the CDR3 with reference TRBV15 and TRBJ1-1 gives the whole variable domain DAMVIQNPRYQVTQFGKPVTLSCSQTLNHNVMYWYQQKSSQAPKLLFHYYDKDFNNEADTPDNFQSRRPNTSFCFLDIRSPGLGDTAMYLCATSSKISGGTEAFFGQGTRLTVV.

This clonotype has just a few counts. The chain carries TRBV29-1 and TRBJ2-5; no firm D call. The germline V gene encodes CDR1 SQVTM and CDR2 ANQGSEA. The V end lost 0 bases, the J end lost 4 bases, and 9 bases lay between the germline ends. This CDR3 has 13 amino acids. Here the CDR3 DNA reads TGCAGCGTTGAAGAGGTGGGAAGAGAGACCCAGTACTTC. It is translated as CSVEEVGRETQYF.

In this sample, this clonotype turned up many times. CDR3 nucleotide sequence: TGTGCCAGCAGTTACTCGTGGGGAACTGAAGCTTTCTTT. As protein: CASSYSWGTEAFF. V gene TRBV6-6 combines with J gene TRBJ1-1; D remains unclear. Germline loops: CDR1 MNHNY, CDR2 SVGAGI (reference sequence). Trimming took 0 bases from V and 5 from J, leaving 7 bases between them. The CDR3 covers 13 residues.

There are many counts of this clonotype. The rearrangement joins TRBV7-2 to TRBJ2-1; 7 bases align to TRBD2. The CDR3 totals 14 residues. With V trimmed by 7 bases and J by 9 bases, 12 bases remained unmatched. CDR1 is SGHTA and CDR2 is FQGNSA in the germline V gene. The CDR3 nucleotides are TGTGCCAGCATCCAGGGAGGGCTAGTGGGTGAGCAGTTCTTC. As protein: CASIQGGLVGEQFF. The full variable domain, completed using reference TRBV7-2 and TRBJ2-1, is GAGVSQSPSNKVTEKGKDVELRCDPISGHTALYWYRQSLGQGLEFLIYFQGNSAPDKSGLPSDRFSAERTGGSVSTLTIQRTQQEDSAVYLCASIQGGLVGEQFFGPGTRLTVL.

In this sample, this clonotype turned up many times. At one end, the junction sequence differs from germline, possibly due to a read error. V usage is TRBV12-3 or TRBV12-4 and J usage is TRBJ2-1, with 9 bases fitting TRBD2. The CDR3 spans 17 residues. The CDR3 coding sequence is TGTGCCAGCAGCCAAAGTATGGCGGGAGGGTTGTCCAATGAGCAGTTCTTT. Encoded protein: CASSQSMAGGLSNEQFF.

The sample holds many counts of this clonotype. This CDR3 reads CASSLGRAQETQYF. The CDR3 region has the DNA TGTGCCAGCAGCTTAGGCAGGGCACAAGAGACCCAGTACTTC. The rearrangement links TRBV7-2 to TRBJ2-5; possibly TRBD1 for D (5 bases). CDR3 size: 14 residues. The germline gives CDR1 SGHTA, CDR2 FQGNSA. V was cut by 1 base and J by 2 bases, with 8 bases left in between.

This clonotype was found many times. This chain uses TRBV28 with TRBJ2-7; tentative D call: TRBD1 (6 bases). Trimming took 3 bases from V and 1 from J, leaving 10 bases between them. Germline V lookup: CDR1 MDHEN, CDR2 SYDVKM. The CDR3 sequence is 14 residues long. CDR3 in amino acids: CASSFPGQSYEQYF. The DNA for the CDR3 is TGTGCCAGCAGTTTCCCCGGACAGTCCTACGAGCAGTACTTC. The whole variable domain, filled in from reference TRBV28 and TRBJ2-7, reads DVKVTQSSRYLVKRTGEKVFLECVQDMDHENMFWYRQDPGLGLRLIYFSYDVKMKEKGDIPEGYSVSREKKERFSLILESASTNQTSMYLCASSFPGQSYEQYFGPGTRLTVT.

This clonotype turned up a few times. The gene calls are TRBV7-3 and TRBJ2-2; D may be TRBD1 or TRBD2 (5 bases each). Germline lookup yields CDR1 SGHTA and CDR2 FQGTGA. Trimming stripped 5 bases from V and 5 bases from J, with 15 bases between. The CDR3 spans 15 residues. Written as DNA, the CDR3 is TGTGCCAGCAGCCCAACAATCGGGGCGACCGGGGAGCTGTTTTTT. As protein: CASSPTIGATGELFF.

This chain links TRBV28 with TRBJ1-5; 10 bases match TRBD1. The CDR3 contains 15 residues. Germline CDR1 MDHEN, CDR2 SYDVKM. V was pared by 5 bases and J by 4 bases, with 5 bases of the junction left unmatched. The CDR3 protein is CASSGDRGFNQPQHF. CDR3 in DNA: TGTGCCAGCAGTGGGGACAGGGGATTTAATCAGCCCCAGCATTTT. The variable domain in full, completed from reference TRBV28 and TRBJ1-5, reads DVKVTQSSRYLVKRTGEKVFLECVQDMDHENMFWYRQDPGLGLRLIYFSYDVKMKEKGDIPEGYSVSREKKERFSLILESASTNQTSMYLCASSGDRGFNQPQHFGDGTRLSIL.

This clonotype has a count of ten or more. The chain joins TRBV7-2 to TRBJ1-4, with TRBD1 matching 8 bases. CDR1 is SGHTA and CDR2 is FQGNSA in the germline V gene. This CDR3 spans 13 amino acids. J was trimmed by 5 bases and V by 7 bases; bases with no gene match: 3. The CDR3 nucleotides are TGTGCCAGCAACCGGGACAGGAATGAAAAACTGTTTTTT. As protein: CASNRDRNEKLFF.

This clonotype was seen at least ten times. The rearrangement joins TRBV7-2 to TRBJ2-6, with 7 positions matching TRBD2. CDR3 size: 17 residues. Germline V CDR1 and CDR2: SGHTA, FQGNSA. V gave up 6 bases and J gave up 4 bases; unmatched junction bases: 12. The CDR3 bases are TGTGCCAGCAGATCTAATCTGGGAGGGGCCGGGGCCAACGTCCTGACTTTC. This sequence encodes CASRSNLGGAGANVLTF.

This clonotype was found a few times. The V and J genes are TRBV19 and TRBJ1-5; no clear D gene. Trimming left V 6 bases short and J 0 bases short, with 24 bases between. Germline CDR1 is LNHDA and CDR2 is SQIVND (reference sequence). CDR3 length: 19 amino acids. The CDR3 DNA reads TGTGCCAGTAGATCCCGGCGGGGAAGGGAGGCAGCTAGCAATCAGCCCCAGCATTTT. Its protein product is CASRSRRGREAASNQPQHF.

The chain recombines TRBV28 with TRBJ1-5; the D is unclear. The CDR3 sequence is 15 residues long. V dropped 5 bases and J dropped 4 bases, with 15 bases sitting between them. The germline gives CDR1 MDHEN, CDR2 SYDVKM. CDR3 sequence (DNA): TGTGCCAGCAGTCATAGGGTCCACAAAAATCAGCCCCAGCATTTT. Protein product: CASSHRVHKNQPQHF.

The rearrangement joins TRBV29-1 to TRBJ1-1; the match to TRBD1 covers 9 bases. Trimming removed 3 bases from V and 9 bases from J; junction bases left unmatched: 8. CDR3 size: 13 residues. The V gene's germline CDR1 is SQVTM and CDR2 ANQGSEA. Here the CDR3 reads CSVDTGTGWKAFF. In DNA, the CDR3 is TGCAGCGTTGACACCGGGACAGGGTGGAAAGCTTTCTTT. Filled out from reference TRBV29-1 and TRBJ1-1, the complete variable domain reads SAVISQKPSRDICQRGTSLTIQCQVDSQVTMMFWYRQQPGQSLTLIATANQGSEATYESGFVIDKFPISRPNLTFSTLTVSNMSPEDSSIYLCSVDTGTGWKAFFGQGTRLTVV.

In this sample, this clonotype turned up many times. The V and J genes are TRBV7-6 and TRBJ2-1; 7 positions agree with TRBD2. Germline V gene sequence: CDR1 SGHVS, CDR2 FNYEAQ. V trimming: 1 base; J trimming: 6 bases; junction bases outside the gene matches: 3. The CDR3 has 14 amino acids. The CDR3 DNA sequence: TGTGCCAGCAGCTTAGGATGGACTAGCAATGAGCAGTTCTTC. The encoded protein is CASSLGWTSNEQFF.

In this sample, this clonotype turned up a few times. The chain is built from TRBV6-2 or TRBV6-3 and TRBJ2-2; 7 bases line up with TRBD2. The J segment lost 4 bases and the V segment lost 9 bases, leaving 5 bases of the junction unmatched. Germline CDR1 MNHEY, CDR2 SVGEGT. CDR3 length: 13 residues. The chain's CDR3 is CASWGGPTGELFF. For the CDR3, the DNA is TGTGCCAGTTGGGGGGGACCCACCGGGGAGCTGTTTTTT.

This clonotype has a count of ten or more. The J gene is TRBJ2-5, the V gene TRBV6-2 or TRBV6-3, with TRBD2 matching over 7 bases. Germline V gene lookup returns CDR1 MNHEY and CDR2 SVGEGT. The V segment lost 5 bases and the J segment 2 bases; nucleotides outside the gene matches: 2. This CDR3 spans 13 amino acids. As DNA, the CDR3 is TGTGCCAGCAGTGGACTAGAACAAGAGACCCAGTACTTC. Its protein product is CASSGLEQETQYF.